The rows below give T cell receptor beta chains drawn from one sample of a study of monozygotic twins with inflammatory bowel disease. After re-calling the 5' RACE reads, TCRdb lists one entry per CDR3 protein, DNA absent. In all, the sample yields approximately 390,000 distinct CDR3 sequences. Sequencing was carried out using blood. These receptors were collected from a human donor with ulcerative colitis or Crohn's disease, or a healthy co-twin of an affected twin (not recorded which). The CDR3 runs from the conserved cysteine through the conserved F or W.

v_gene	j_gene	CDR3aa
TRBV20-1	TRBJ2-1	CSATGAQSYNEQFF
TRBV3-1	TRBJ2-7	CASSQDGVRSYEQYF
TRBV29-1	TRBJ1-6	CSVRQGNGNSPLHF
TRBV20-1	TRBJ1-2	CSATHPGHNYGYTF
TRBV9	TRBJ1-1	CASSVVQGGTEAFF
TRBV28	TRBJ1-1	CASSFRDRKSRGNTEAFF
TRBV2	TRBJ2-1	CASKLRGLAYYNEQFF
TRBV28	TRBJ2-7	CASRIRVESYEQYF
TRBV5-6	TRBJ2-5	CASSLKSGTGWKETQYF
TRBV6-5	TRBJ1-1	CASSNTDRGTEAFF
TRBV5-1	TRBJ1-1	CASSLLGNRAEAFF
TRBV27	TRBJ2-7	CASSFRAHYEQYF
TRBV2	TRBJ1-3	CASSDTRRGNTIYF
TRBV18	TRBJ2-1	CASSPPGRWDNEQFF
TRBV7-7	TRBJ1-1	CASSSGHNTEAFF
TRBV5-1	TRBJ2-7	CASSIRTGTYEQYF
TRBV10-3	TRBJ2-1	CATRQESSYNEQFF
TRBV20-1	TRBJ2-7	CSARETYEQYF
TRBV27	TRBJ1-2	CASRSTGALNYGYTF
TRBV4-1	TRBJ2-2	CATRRAGGDGELFF
TRBV20-1	TRBJ1-1	CSAAPGTANTEAFF
TRBV6-1	TRBJ2-7	CASGWSGRNYEQYF
TRBV7-9	TRBJ2-2	CASSFGGTRELFF
TRBV5-1	TRBJ1-1	CASSLGITGAWNTEAFF
TRBV7-9	TRBJ2-2	CASTLGTFNTGELFF
TRBV12-3/TRBV12-4	TRBJ2-5	CASRGAPSTTGVMKETQYF
TRBV28	TRBJ1-5	CASSPLRGAARQPQHF
TRBV5-1	TRBJ1-2	CASSLGDRSGGYTF
TRBV20-1	TRBJ2-7	CSASGGRVVRAYEQYF
TRBV7-9	TRBJ2-7	CASTGTGYLEQYF
TRBV29-1	TRBJ1-1	CSVLKHNGVDTEAFF
TRBV28	TRBJ1-1	CASSLTGVGNTEAFF
TRBV6-2/TRBV6-3	TRBJ2-1	CASSLWTSGYEQFF
TRBV7-9	TRBJ1-1	CASSLGKLGRARPEAFF
TRBV15	TRBJ2-7	CATSGQRGSSEQYF
TRBV6-1	TRBJ2-3	CASIDGGDRTDTQYF
TRBV10-3	TRBJ2-1	CAISERILNGGSEQFF
TRBV27	TRBJ2-3	CASTRRGTDTQYF
TRBV7-2	TRBJ1-3	CASSFNRANSGNTIYF
TRBV6-5	TRBJ2-2	CASYPRGGDGSGELFF
TRBV6-1	TRBJ1-1	CASSRGRIATEAFF
TRBV20-1	TRBJ2-2	CSAKWASGTGELFF
TRBV28	TRBJ2-3	CASSRRDSPTDTQYF
TRBV5-1	TRBJ1-4	CASSLEPLSAGDEKLFF
TRBV20-1	TRBJ1-5	CSVPGRKGNQPQHF
TRBV29-1	TRBJ2-7	CSVFFENRGYEQYF
TRBV5-1	TRBJ1-1	CASSFLAGQRNTEAFF
TRBV30	TRBJ1-1	CAWSDWENTEAFF
TRBV28	TRBJ1-2	CASSLSGNGYTF
TRBV20-1	TRBJ1-2	CSGGDGDRGYGYTF
TRBV20-1	TRBJ1-4	CSATDRGNEKLFF
TRBV7-2	TRBJ2-7	CASQPTGERGSYEQYF
TRBV4-1	TRBJ2-7	CASSQDQGAPDEQYF
TRBV9	TRBJ2-1	CASSVAGGHRSSYNEQFF